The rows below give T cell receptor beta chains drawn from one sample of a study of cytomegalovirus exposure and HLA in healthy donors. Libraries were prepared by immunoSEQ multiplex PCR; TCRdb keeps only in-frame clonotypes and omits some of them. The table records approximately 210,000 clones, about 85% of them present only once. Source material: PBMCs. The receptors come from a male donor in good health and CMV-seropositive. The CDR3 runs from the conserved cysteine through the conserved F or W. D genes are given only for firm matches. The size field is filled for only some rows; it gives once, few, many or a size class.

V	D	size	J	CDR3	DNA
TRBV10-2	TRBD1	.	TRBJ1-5	CAGVGQGAHSQPQHF	TGCGCCGGGGTTGGACAGGGGGCGCATAGCCAGCCCCAGCATTTT
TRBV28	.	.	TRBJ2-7	CASRRSRDFPGYEQYF	TGTGCCAGCAGGCGGAGCCGGGACTTCCCGGGGTACGAGCAGTACTTC
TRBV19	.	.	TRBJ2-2	CASISGQTSNTGELFF	TGTGCCAGTATCTCCGGACAGACGTCGAACACCGGGGAGCTGTTTTTT
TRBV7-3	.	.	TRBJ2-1	CASSSAGQGNEQFF	TGTGCCAGCAGCTCGGCGGGGCAGGGTAATGAGCAGTTCTTC
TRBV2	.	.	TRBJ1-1	CASNGLLNTEAFF	TGTGCCAGCAATGGTCTACTGAACACTGAAGCTTTCTTT
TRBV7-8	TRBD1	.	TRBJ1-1	CASSPGQGGNTEAFF	TGTGCCAGCAGCCCAGGACAGGGAGGGAACACTGAAGCTTTCTTT
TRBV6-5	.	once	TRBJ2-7	CASSYLQQQYF	TGTGCCAGCAGTTACTTACAACAGCAGTACTTC
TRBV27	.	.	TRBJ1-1	CASSLGQGSGAFF	TGTGCCAGCAGTTTAGGGCAGGGTAGCGGAGCTTTCTTT
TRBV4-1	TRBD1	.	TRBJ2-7	CASSLGQGDYEQYF	TGCGCCAGCAGCCTCGGACAGGGGGACTACGAGCAGTACTTC
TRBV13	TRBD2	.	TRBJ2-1	CASSRSGDERFF	TGTGCCAGCAGCCGTAGCGGGGATGAGCGGTTCTTC
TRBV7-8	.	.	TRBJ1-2	CASSERANYGYTF	TGTGCCAGCAGCGAGAGGGCCAACTATGGCTACACCTTC
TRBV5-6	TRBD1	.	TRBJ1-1	CASSSTGGAYTEAFF	TGTGCCAGCAGCTCGACAGGGGGCGCTTACACTGAAGCTTTCTTT
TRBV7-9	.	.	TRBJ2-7	CASSLAQNGRAPYEQYF	TGTGCCAGCAGCTTAGCGCAAAATGGCAGGGCCCCCTACGAGCAGTACTTC
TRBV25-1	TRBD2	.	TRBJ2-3	CASSEGIAGDTQYF	TGTGCCAGCAGTGAGGGGATAGCGGGAGATACGCAGTATTTT
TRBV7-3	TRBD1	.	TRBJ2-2	CASSLLRTGGNTGELFF	TGTGCCAGCAGCTTACTTAGGACAGGGGGGAACACCGGGGAGCTGTTTTTT